A single sample gave rise to the 21 T cell receptor beta chains below, sequenced in a study of beta chain features in type 1 diabetes. Reverse transcription of all isolated RNA meant that expressed TCRB transcripts were sequenced. Repertoires were generated with immunoSEQ multiplex PCR, while TCRdb's copy carries only in-frame clones and drops some. The sample yields 600,000 to 750,000 clones, approximately 13% seen once. For these receptors, no antigen is known. Study-wide results and limits: Moderately but significantly shorter TCRB CDR3s were found in Type 1 diabetes patients in all four CD4+ subsets.

Sequencing was carried out using naive CD4+ T cells from blood. These receptor sequences come from a man aged 25 to 40 with type 1 diabetes.

The chain combines TRBV7-9 with TRBJ1-2; no clear D gene. Germline CDR1 and CDR2: SEHNR and FQNEAQ (reference sequence). This CDR3 is built from 16 residues. Trimming took 5 bases from V and 2 from J, leaving 18 bases between them. CDR3: CASSVEATSRNYGYTF. In DNA, the CDR3 is TGTGCCAGCAGCGTAGAGGCTACCTCGCGGAACTATGGCTACACCTTC.

This clone was seen only a few times. The chain employs TRBV5-1 and TRBJ2-2; 7 bases line up with TRBD1. The V segment lost 4 bases and the J segment 0 bases; nucleotides outside the gene matches: 3. The CDR3 spans 15 residues. From germline, CDR1 is SGHRS and CDR2 YFSETQ. CDR3 amino acids: CASSRGQPNTGELFF. CDR3 nucleotide sequence: TGCGCCAGCAGCAGGGGACAGCCGAACACCGGGGAGCTGTTTTTT.

This clone showed up just a few times. The chain couples TRBV6-1 to TRBJ2-5; 8 bases are a match to TRBD1. The CDR3 contains 14 residues. Germline assignment: CDR1 MNHNS and CDR2 SASEGT. J lost 4 bases, V lost 2 bases, and 3 bases had no gene match. This chain's CDR3 is CASSESQGAETQYF. For the CDR3, the DNA is TGTGCCAGCAGTGAAAGCCAGGGGGCAGAGACCCAGTACTTC.

This rearrangement joins TRBV29-1 to TRBJ2-1; D is perhaps TRBD2 (5 bases). The CDR3 is 12 residues long. Germline CDR1 is SQVTM and CDR2 is ANQGSEA. The germline V and J ends were trimmed by 7 bases and 7 bases, with 14 bases remaining between them. CDR3 coding DNA: TGCAGCGCTCTAGCCCGCCCTAATGAGCAGTTCTTC. This gives the protein CSALARPNEQFF.

This clone occurred a few times. Other DNA variants within this sample encode the same CDR3. The V gene is TRBV18, the J gene TRBJ1-1, with D perhaps TRBD1 (5 bases). V gave up 0 bases and J gave up 1 base, with 9 bases separating them. The V gene's germline CDR1 is KGHSH and CDR2 LQKENI. This CDR3 region has 15 residues. CDR3 sequence (DNA): TGTGCCAGCTCACCACCGGGGACTGCGAACACTGAAGCTTTCTTT. It translates to CASSPPGTANTEAFF.

This clone was seen only a few times. This chain uses TRBV28 with TRBJ2-5; TRBD2 matches 11 bases. V was pared by 8 bases and J by 4 bases, with 12 bases of the junction left unmatched. The CDR3 runs to 16 residues. Germline V gene sequence: CDR1 MDHEN, CDR2 SYDVKM. The CDR3 reads CASSQTGLAVRETQYF. The DNA for the CDR3 is TGTGCCAGCTCCCAAACGGGACTAGCGGTTCGAGAGACCCAGTACTTC.

The chain links TRBV7-9 to TRBJ2-1; no definite D call. The CDR3 spans 16 residues. Trimming left V 2 bases short and J 6 bases short, with 17 bases between. Looked up from germline, CDR1 is SEHNR and CDR2 is FQNEAQ (reference sequence). The CDR3 here is CASSLSPSSIGNEQFF. In nucleotides, the CDR3 is TGTGCCAGCAGCTTAAGCCCGTCCTCGATTGGCAATGAGCAGTTCTTC.

This clone was observed a handful of times. This chain joins TRBV6-4 and TRBJ1-1; TRBD1 might be the D (6 bases). The CDR3 is 13 amino acids. V lost 6 bases to trimming and J lost 0 bases, with 8 bases between them. The germline V gene encodes CDR1 MRHNA and CDR2 SNTAGT. CDR3 DNA sequence: TGTGCCAGCAGGGACAGCTTGAACACTGAAGCTTTCTTT. Translating it yields CASRDSLNTEAFF.

Of note for this clone: The sample contains more than one DNA sequence encoding this CDR3. This sequence joins TRBV7-2 and TRBJ2-3; no clear D gene. CDR1 and CDR2 from the germline V gene are SGHTA and FQGNSA. CDR3 length equals 13 residues. V gave up 0 bases and J gave up 4 bases, with 5 bases separating them. The CDR3 nucleotides are TGTGCCAGCAGCTTAGCTGGGGCAGATACGCAGTATTTT. It translates to CASSLAGADTQYF.

This clone came up a few times. Its ends do not fully match the called genes, so a read error is possible. The rearrangement uses TRBV11-3 and TRBJ1-2; D unresolved. Looked up from germline, CDR1 is SGHNT and CDR2 is YENEEA. The CDR3 has 14 residues. Written as DNA, the CDR3 is TGTGCCAGCAGCCTAGACCGGGATAACTATGGCTACACCTTC. As protein: CASSLDRDNYGYTF.

This clone was seen only a few times. The chain recombines TRBV11-1 with TRBJ2-1, with 10 nucleotides matching TRBD2. There are 17 residues in the CDR3. The J segment lost 7 bases and the V segment lost 0 bases, leaving 9 bases of the junction unmatched. The germline V gene has CDR1 SGHAT and CDR2 FQDESV (reference sequence). The CDR3 sequence is CASSLAPLAGGFNEQFF. In nucleotides, the CDR3 is TGTGCCAGCAGCTTAGCCCCTTTAGCGGGGGGATTTAATGAGCAGTTCTTC. The variable domain in full, with the rest retrieved from reference TRBV11-1 and TRBJ2-1, is EAEVAQSPRYKITEKSQAVAFWCDPISGHATLYWYRQILGQGPELLVQFQDESVVDDSQLPKDRFSAERLKGVDSTLKIQPAELGDSAMYLCASSLAPLAGGFNEQFFGPGTRLTVL.

This chain joins TRBV7-3 and TRBJ2-3; no clear D gene. V was cut by 5 bases and J by 0 bases, with 12 bases left in between. CDR1 is SGHTA, CDR2 FQGTGA, per germline. CDR3 size: 15 residues. The CDR3: CASSPQSSSTDTQYF. CDR3 DNA: TGTGCCAGCAGCCCCCAGAGTAGTAGCACAGATACGCAGTATTTT.

A few counts support this clone. V and J are TRBV18 and TRBJ1-1; 7 bases are shared with TRBD1. Germline V gene sequence: CDR1 KGHSH, CDR2 LQKENI. CDR3 size: 13 residues. Losses at the gene ends were 1 base for V and 11 bases for J; bases not matched to a gene: 7. CDR3 loop: CASSPRGGEGAFF. The CDR3 DNA follows: TGTGCCAGCTCACCACGAGGGGGCGAAGGGGCTTTCTTT.

A few counts support this clone. The gene calls are TRBV7-2 and TRBJ2-3; TRBD1 matches 7 bases. The length of the CDR3 is 17 residues. Unmatched junction bases numbered 13, after V lost 5 bases and J lost 2 bases. The germline V gene has CDR1 SGHTA and CDR2 FQGNSA. The CDR3 protein is CASSEGQPHPPTDTQYF. In DNA form, the CDR3 reads TGTGCCAGCAGCGAGGGACAGCCCCATCCCCCCACAGATACGCAGTATTTT.

This clone came up a few times. The chain carries TRBV4-3 and TRBJ2-1; D ambiguous. Trimming removed 4 bases at V and 5 bases at J, with 12 bases between. The CDR3 spans 14 residues. The germline CDR1 and CDR2 sequences are LGHNA and YSLEER. The chain's CDR3 is CASSPHGQNNEQFF. CDR3 nucleotides: TGCGCCAGCAGCCCCCATGGGCAGAACAATGAGCAGTTCTTC.

This clone was recorded a few times. The CDR3 DNA reads TGTGCCAGTAGTATTGCCTTCGGAAGGGGAGCGGATTCACCCCTCCACTTT. This translates into CASSIAFGRGADSPLHF. The chain joins TRBV19 to TRBJ1-6; maybe TRBD1 (5 bases). Germline assignment: CDR1 LNHDA and CDR2 SQIVND (reference sequence). The CDR3 sequence is 17 residues long. Trimming took off 3 bases at V and 8 bases at J, with 20 bases between the two ends.

This clone was found a few times. The chain uses TRBV19 and TRBJ1-1, with D tentatively TRBD1 (5 bases). The CDR3 sequence is 13 residues long. V lost 7 bases and J lost 6, with 15 bases in between. CDR1 is LNHDA, CDR2 SQIVND, per germline (reference sequence). CDR3 in DNA: TGTGCCAGTACCTTTACCCAACAGGCTGAAGCTTTCTTT. It codes for CASTFTQQAEAFF.

V gene TRBV6-6 combines with J gene TRBJ2-3; a possible D gene is TRBD2 (5 bases). The germline CDR1 and CDR2 sequences are MNHNY and SVGAGI (reference sequence). Trimming cost V 4 bases and J 1 base, with 12 bases left between them. CDR3 length equals 15 residues. The CDR3 DNA reads as TGTGCCAGCAGTTTACTAGGTTCGGGCACAGATACGCAGTATTTT. It translates to CASSLLGSGTDTQYF.

This clone was observed a few times. The sample carries other DNA sequences with the same CDR3. The chain couples TRBV7-9 to TRBJ1-1; a possible D gene is TRBD1 (6 bases). Trimming pared 5 bases from V and 2 bases from J, leaving 12 bases between. The CDR3 extends over 14 amino acids. Germline V gene lookup returns CDR1 SEHNR and CDR2 FQNEAQ (reference sequence). CDR3 region: CASSLRQVNTEAFF. CDR3 in DNA: TGTGCCAGCAGCCTCCGACAGGTCAACACTGAAGCTTTCTTT.

This clone was counted between two and nine times. This chain uses TRBV12-5 with TRBJ2-1, with 9 bases matching TRBD2. Germline CDR1 and CDR2: LGHNT and FRNRAP. The J segment lost 4 bases and the V segment lost 6 bases, leaving 7 bases of the junction unmatched. There are 15 residues in the CDR3. CDR3 residues: CASGPIAGEYNEQFF. The CDR3 DNA is TGTGCTAGTGGCCCCATAGCGGGGGAGTACAATGAGCAGTTCTTC.

The chain uses TRBV7-6 and TRBJ2-5; TRBD1 matches at 8 bases. Germline V lookup: CDR1 SGHVS, CDR2 FNYEAQ. Trimming cost V 1 base and J 4 bases; bases outside gene matches: 5. CDR3 length equals 15 residues. CDR3 nucleotides: TGTGCCAGCAGCTTAGGGGACAGGAGTTTAGAGACCCAGTACTTC. Encoded protein: CASSLGDRSLETQYF.